This entry is about one TCR beta chain. Its target is unknown. These data come from a study of cytomegalovirus exposure and HLA in healthy donors. Study information: Earlier results showed roughly 110 million unique TCR beta sequences derived from 150 million to 200 million T cells. Most donors, just over 80% of a few hundred genotyped, fell in the Caucasian-associated ancestry cluster. Overall study findings and caveats: Rare TCR sequences predominated, though certain public TCRs were found in many donors.

The study ran its PCR with 60 Vbeta and 13 Jbeta primers. The protocol was immunoSEQ multiplex PCR, while the TCRdb copy is restricted to in-frame clones and leaves out a portion. Of roughly 130,000 clones listed, 74% are singletons. Donors showed nominal health when sampled, although they likely had unrecorded immune exposures. Trimming removed 2 bases from V and 5 bases from J; junction bases left unmatched: 5. The CDR3 runs 14 residues. The germline V gene encodes CDR1 SGHRS and CDR2 YFSETQ. The sequenced material came from PBMCs. The origin of this receptor is a man in his forties in good health and CMV-seropositive. The rearrangement joins TRBV5-1 to TRBJ2-5, with TRBD1 matching over 8 bases. CDR3 in amino acids: CASSFSTGGETQYF. DNA for the CDR3: TGCGCCAGCAGCTTTAGTACAGGGGGTGAGACCCAGTACTTC. Filled out from reference TRBV5-1 and TRBJ2-5, the complete variable domain reads KAGVTQTPRYLIKTRGQQVTLSCSPISGHRSVSWYQQTPGQGLQFLFEYFSETQRNKGNFPGRFSGRQFSNSRSEMNVSTLELGDSALYLCASSFSTGGETQYFGPGTRLLVL.